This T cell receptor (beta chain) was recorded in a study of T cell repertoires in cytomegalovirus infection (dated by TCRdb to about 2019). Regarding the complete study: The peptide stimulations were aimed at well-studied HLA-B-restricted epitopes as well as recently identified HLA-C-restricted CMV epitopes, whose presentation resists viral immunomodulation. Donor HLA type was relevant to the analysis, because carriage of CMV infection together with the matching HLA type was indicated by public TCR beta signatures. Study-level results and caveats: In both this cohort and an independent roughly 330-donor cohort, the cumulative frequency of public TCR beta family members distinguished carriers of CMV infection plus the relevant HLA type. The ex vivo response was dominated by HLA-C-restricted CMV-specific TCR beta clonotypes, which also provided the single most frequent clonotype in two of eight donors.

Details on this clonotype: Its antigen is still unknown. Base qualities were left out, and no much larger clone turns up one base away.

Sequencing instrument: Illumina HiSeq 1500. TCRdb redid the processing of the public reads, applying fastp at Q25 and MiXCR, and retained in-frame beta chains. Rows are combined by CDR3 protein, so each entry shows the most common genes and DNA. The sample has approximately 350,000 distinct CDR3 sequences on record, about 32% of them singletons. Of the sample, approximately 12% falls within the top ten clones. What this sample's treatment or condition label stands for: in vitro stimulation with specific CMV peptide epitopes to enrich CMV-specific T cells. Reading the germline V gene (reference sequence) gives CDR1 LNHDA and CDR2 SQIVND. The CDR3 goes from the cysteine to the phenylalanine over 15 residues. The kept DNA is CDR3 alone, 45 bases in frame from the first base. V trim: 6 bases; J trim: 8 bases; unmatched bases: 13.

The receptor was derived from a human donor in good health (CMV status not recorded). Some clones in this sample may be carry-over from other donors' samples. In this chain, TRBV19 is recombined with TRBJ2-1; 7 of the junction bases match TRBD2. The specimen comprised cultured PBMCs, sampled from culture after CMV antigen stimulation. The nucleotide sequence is TGTGCCAGTAGCCGACGGACTAGTGGGCTGGATGAGCAGTTCTTC. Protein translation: CASSRRTSGLDEQFF.